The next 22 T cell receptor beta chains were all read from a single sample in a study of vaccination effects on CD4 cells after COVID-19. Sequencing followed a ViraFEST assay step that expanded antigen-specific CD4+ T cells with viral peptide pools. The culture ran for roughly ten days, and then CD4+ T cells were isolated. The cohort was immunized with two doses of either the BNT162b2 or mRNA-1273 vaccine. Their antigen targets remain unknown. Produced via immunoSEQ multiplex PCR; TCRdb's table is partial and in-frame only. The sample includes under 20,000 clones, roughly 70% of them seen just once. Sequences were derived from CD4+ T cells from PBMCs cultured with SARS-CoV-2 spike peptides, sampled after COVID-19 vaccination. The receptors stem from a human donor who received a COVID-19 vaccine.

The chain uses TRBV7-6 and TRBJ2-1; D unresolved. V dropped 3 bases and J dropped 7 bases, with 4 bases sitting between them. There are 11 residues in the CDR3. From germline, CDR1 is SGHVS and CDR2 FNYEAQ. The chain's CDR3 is CASSFSNEQFF. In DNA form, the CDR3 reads TGTGCCAGCAGCTTCTCTAATGAGCAGTTCTTC.

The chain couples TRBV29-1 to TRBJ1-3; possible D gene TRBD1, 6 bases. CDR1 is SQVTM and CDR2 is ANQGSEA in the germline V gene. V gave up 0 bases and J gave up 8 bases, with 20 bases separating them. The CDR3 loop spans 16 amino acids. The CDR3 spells CSVEDLHRAGVDTIYF. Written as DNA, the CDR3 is TGCAGCGTTGAAGATCTTCACAGGGCAGGGGTGGACACCATATATTTT. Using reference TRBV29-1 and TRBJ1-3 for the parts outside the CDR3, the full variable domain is SAVISQKPSRDICQRGTSLTIQCQVDSQVTMMFWYRQQPGQSLTLIATANQGSEATYESGFVIDKFPISRPNLTFSTLTVSNMSPEDSSIYLCSVEDLHRAGVDTIYFGEGSWLTVV.

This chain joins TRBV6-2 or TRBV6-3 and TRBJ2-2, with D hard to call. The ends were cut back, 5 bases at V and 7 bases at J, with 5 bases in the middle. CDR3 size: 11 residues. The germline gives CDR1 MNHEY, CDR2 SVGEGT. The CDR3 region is CASSESGELFF. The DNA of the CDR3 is TGTGCCAGCAGTGAGAGCGGGGAGCTGTTTTTT.

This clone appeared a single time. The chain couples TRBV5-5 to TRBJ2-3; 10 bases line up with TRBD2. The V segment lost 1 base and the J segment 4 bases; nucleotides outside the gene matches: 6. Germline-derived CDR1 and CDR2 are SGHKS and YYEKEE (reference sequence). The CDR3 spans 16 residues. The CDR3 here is CASSLQAGGRADTQYF. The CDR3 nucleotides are TGTGCCAGCAGCTTGCAAGCGGGGGGGCGGGCAGATACGCAGTATTTT.

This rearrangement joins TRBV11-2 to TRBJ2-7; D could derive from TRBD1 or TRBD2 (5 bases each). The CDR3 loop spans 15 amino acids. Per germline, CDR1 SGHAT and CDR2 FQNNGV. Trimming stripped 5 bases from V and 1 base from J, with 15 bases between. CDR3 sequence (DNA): TGTGCCAGCAGCGCGTTGGGAGAGGGGTCCTACGAGCAGTACTTC. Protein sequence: CASSALGEGSYEQYF.

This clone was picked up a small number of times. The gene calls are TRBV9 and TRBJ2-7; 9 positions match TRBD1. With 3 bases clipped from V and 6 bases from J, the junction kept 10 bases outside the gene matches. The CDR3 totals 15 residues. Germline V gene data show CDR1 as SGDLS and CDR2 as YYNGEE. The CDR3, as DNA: TGTGCCAGCAGCGCAACCGGGACAGGGATGTCCGAGCAGTACTTC. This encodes CASSATGTGMSEQYF.

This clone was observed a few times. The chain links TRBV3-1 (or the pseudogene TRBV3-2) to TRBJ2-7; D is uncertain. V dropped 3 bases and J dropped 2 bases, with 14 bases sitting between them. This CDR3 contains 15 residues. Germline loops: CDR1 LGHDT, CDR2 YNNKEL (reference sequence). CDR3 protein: CASSQILGPTYEQYF. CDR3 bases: TGTGCCAGCAGCCAGATTCTAGGGCCCACCTACGAGCAGTACTTC.

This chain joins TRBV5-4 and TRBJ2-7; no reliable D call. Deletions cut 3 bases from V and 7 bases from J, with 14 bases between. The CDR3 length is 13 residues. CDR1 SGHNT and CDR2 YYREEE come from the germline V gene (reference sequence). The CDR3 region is CASSWGAKEEQYF. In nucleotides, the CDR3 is TGTGCCAGCAGCTGGGGTGCTAAGGAGGAGCAGTACTTC.

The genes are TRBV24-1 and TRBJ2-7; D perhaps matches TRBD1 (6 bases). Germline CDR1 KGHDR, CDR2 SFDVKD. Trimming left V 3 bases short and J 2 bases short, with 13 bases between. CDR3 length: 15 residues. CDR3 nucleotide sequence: TGTGCCACCAGTGATCCGGGACATTCCCCCTACGAGCAGTACTTC. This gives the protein CATSDPGHSPYEQYF.

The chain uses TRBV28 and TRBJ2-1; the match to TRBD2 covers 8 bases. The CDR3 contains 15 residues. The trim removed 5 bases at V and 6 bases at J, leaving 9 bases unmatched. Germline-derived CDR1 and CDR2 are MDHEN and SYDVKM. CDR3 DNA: TGTGCCAGCAGTCCAACTAGCGGAAGGGGCAATGAGCAGTTCTTC. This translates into CASSPTSGRGNEQFF.

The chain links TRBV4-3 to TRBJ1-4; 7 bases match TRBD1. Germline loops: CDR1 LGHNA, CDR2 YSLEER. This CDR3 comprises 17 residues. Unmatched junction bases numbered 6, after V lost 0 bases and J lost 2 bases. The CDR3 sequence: CASSQDGQVGTNEKLFF. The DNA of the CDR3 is TGCGCCAGCAGCCAAGATGGACAGGTGGGCACTAATGAAAAACTGTTTTTT.

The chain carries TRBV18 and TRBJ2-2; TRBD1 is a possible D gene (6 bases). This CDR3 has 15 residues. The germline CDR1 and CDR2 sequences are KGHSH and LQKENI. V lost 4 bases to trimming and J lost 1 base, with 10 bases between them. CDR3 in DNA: TGTGCCAGCTCACGCGGACAGAAGAACACCGGGGAGCTGTTTTTT. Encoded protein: CASSRGQKNTGELFF.

CDR3 DNA sequence: TGTGCCAGCAGCCCGGGACTAGCGGGAGGCCCGGAAGAGACCCAGTACTTC. This encodes CASSPGLAGGPEETQYF. This chain links TRBV5-4 with TRBJ2-5; 15 nucleotides align to TRBD2. The CDR3 spans 17 residues. Trimming removed 4 bases from V and 3 bases from J; junction bases left unmatched: 7. Germline values: CDR1 SGHNT, CDR2 YYREEE (reference sequence).

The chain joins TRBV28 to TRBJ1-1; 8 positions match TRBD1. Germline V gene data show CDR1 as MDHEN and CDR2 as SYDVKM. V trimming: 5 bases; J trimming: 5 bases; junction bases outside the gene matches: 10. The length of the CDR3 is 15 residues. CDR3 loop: CASSILTGVGTEAFF. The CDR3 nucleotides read TGTGCCAGCAGTATCCTGACAGGGGTGGGGACTGAAGCTTTCTTT. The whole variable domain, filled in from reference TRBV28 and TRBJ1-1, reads DVKVTQSSRYLVKRTGEKVFLECVQDMDHENMFWYRQDPGLGLRLIYFSYDVKMKEKGDIPEGYSVSREKKERFSLILESASTNQTSMYLCASSILTGVGTEAFFGQGTRLTVV.

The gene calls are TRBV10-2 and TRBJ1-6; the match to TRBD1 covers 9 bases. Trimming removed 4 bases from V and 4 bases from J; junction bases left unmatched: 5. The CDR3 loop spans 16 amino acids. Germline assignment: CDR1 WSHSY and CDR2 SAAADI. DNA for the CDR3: TGCGCCAGCAGTGGGGGGGACAGGGTATATAATTCACCCCTCCACTTT. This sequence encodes CASSGGDRVYNSPLHF.

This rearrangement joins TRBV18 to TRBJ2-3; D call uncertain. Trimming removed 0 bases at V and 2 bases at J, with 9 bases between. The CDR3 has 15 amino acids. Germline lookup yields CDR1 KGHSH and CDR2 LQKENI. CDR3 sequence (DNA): TGTGCCAGCTCACCACCGGTAGGGTTCACAGATACGCAGTATTTT. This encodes CASSPPVGFTDTQYF.

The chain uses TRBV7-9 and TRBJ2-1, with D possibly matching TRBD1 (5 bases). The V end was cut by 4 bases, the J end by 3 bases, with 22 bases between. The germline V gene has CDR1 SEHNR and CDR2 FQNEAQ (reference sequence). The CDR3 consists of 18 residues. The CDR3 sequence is CASSSRIRQTTYYNEQFF. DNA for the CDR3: TGTGCCAGCAGCTCCCGAATTAGACAGACAACATACTACAATGAGCAGTTCTTC. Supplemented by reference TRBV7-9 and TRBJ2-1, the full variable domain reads DTGVSQNPRHKITKRGQNVTFRCDPISEHNRLYWYRQTLGQGPEFLTYFQNEAQLEKSRLLSDRFSAERPKGSFSTLEIQRTEQGDSAMYLCASSSRIRQTTYYNEQFFGPGTRLTVL.

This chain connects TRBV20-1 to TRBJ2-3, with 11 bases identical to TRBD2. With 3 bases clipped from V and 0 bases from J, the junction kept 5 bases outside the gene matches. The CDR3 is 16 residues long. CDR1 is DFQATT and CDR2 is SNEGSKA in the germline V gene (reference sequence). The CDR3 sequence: CSASEGTSGSTDTQYF. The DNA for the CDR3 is TGCAGTGCTAGTGAAGGGACTAGCGGTAGCACAGATACGCAGTATTTT.

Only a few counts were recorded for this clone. The CDR3 nucleotides read TGTGCCAGCAGTGAGGGCTTGACAGGATCCCATGGTTCACCCCTCCACTTT. Its translation is CASSEGLTGSHGSPLHF. This chain uses TRBV6-1 with TRBJ1-6, with a tentative D call TRBD1 (6 bases). Germline CDR1 is MNHNS and CDR2 is SASEGT. The V end was cut by 3 bases, the J end by 9 bases, with 21 bases between. This CDR3 contains 17 residues.

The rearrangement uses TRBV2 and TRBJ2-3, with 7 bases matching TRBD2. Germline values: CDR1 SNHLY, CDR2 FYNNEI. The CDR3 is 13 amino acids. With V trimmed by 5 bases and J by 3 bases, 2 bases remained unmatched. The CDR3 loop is CASSLGGTDTQYF. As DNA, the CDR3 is TGTGCCAGCAGTCTCGGGGGGACAGATACGCAGTATTTT.

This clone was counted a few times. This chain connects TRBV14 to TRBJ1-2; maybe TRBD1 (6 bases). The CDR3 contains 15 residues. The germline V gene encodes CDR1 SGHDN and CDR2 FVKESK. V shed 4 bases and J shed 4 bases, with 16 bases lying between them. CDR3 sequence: CASSPQGTRRYGYTF. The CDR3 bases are TGTGCCAGCAGCCCACAGGGTACAAGACGCTATGGCTACACCTTC.

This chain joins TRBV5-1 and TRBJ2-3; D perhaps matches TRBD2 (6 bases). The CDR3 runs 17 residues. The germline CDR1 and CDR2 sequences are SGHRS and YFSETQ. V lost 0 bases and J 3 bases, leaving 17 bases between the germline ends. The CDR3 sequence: CASSLGGKRVLTDTQYF. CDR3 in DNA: TGCGCCAGCAGCTTGGGAGGCAAGCGGGTGCTTACAGATACGCAGTATTTT.